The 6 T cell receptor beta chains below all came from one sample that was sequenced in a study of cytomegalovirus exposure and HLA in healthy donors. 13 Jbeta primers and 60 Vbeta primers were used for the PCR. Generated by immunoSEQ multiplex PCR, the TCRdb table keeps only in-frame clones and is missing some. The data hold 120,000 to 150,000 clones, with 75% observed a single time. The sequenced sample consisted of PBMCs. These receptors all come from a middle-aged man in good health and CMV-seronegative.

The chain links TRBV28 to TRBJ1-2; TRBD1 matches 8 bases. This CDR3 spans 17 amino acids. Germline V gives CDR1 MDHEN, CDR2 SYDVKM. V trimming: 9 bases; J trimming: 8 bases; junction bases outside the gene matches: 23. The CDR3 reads CASHTPQGRGQLGGYTF. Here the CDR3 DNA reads TGTGCCAGTCATACCCCGCAGGGCAGGGGGCAATTGGGCGGCTACACCTTC.

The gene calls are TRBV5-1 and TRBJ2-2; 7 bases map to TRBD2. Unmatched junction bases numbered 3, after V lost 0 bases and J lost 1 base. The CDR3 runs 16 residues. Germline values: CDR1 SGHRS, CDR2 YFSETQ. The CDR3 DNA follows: TGCGCCAGCAGCTTGGTTCCTAGCGGGAACACCGGGGAGCTGTTTTTT. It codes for CASSLVPSGNTGELFF.

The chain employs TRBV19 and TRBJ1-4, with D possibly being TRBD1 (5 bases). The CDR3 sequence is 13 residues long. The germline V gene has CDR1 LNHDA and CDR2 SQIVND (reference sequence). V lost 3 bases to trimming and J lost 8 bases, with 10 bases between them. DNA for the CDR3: TGTGCCAGTAGTATCAGGGATGGGGAAAAACTGTTTTTT. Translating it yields CASSIRDGEKLFF. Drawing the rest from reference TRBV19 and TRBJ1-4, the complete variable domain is DGGITQSPKYLFRKEGQNVTLSCEQNLNHDAMYWYRQDPGQGLRLIYYSQIVNDFQKGDIAEGYSVSREKKESFPLTVTSAQKNPTAFYLCASSIRDGEKLFFGSGTQLSVL.

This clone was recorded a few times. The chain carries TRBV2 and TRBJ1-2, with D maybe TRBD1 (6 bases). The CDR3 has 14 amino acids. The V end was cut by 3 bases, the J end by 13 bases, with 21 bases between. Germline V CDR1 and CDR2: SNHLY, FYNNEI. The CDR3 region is CASSDSAPQGLGTF. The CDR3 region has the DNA TGTGCCAGCAGTGACTCGGCCCCTCAGGGGCTCGGCACCTTC.

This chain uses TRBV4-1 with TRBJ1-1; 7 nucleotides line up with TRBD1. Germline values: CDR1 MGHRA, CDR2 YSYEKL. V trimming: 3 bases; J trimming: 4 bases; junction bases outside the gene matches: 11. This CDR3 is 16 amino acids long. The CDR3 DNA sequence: TGCGCCAGCAGCCAGGCGGACCGACAGGGCGGCACTGAAGCTTTCTTT. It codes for CASSQADRQGGTEAFF.

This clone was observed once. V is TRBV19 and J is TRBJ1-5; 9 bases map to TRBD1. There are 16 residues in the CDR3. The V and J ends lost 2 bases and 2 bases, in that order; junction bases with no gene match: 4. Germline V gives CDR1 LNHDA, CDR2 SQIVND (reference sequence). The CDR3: CASSIPGQGGNQPQHF. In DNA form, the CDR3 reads TGTGCCAGTAGTATACCGGGACAGGGCGGCAATCAGCCCCAGCATTTT. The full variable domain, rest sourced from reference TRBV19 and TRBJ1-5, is DGGITQSPKYLFRKEGQNVTLSCEQNLNHDAMYWYRQDPGQGLRLIYYSQIVNDFQKGDIAEGYSVSREKKESFPLTVTSAQKNPTAFYLCASSIPGQGGNQPQHFGDGTRLSIL.